This T cell receptor beta chain was sequenced for a study of blood T cell repertoires in COVID-19 (TCRdb year 2020). Regarding the study in general: Samples covering the acute and convalescent phases of COVID-19 were provided by collaborators in the United States, Italy and Spain. Samples came from the ongoing ImmuneRACE study (first 160 participants) plus 1,254 subjects from 6 global collaborators. The material from the prospective study consisted of cDNA or gDNA derived from T cells, B-cell-depleted T cells, or PBMCs. The repertoires were made available in a free public database intended to serve as a resource for research on the immune response to SARS-CoV-2. Sample metadata almost always included a de-identified subject ID, COVID-19 status, age in years and sex. Where available, HLA class I and class II types were obtained from metadata supplied by the sample provider rather than from assay-based typing. The dataset comprised deeply sampled blood TCRbeta repertoires from subjects exposed to, actively infected with, or recovered from COVID-19.

General study outcomes and caveats: How much clinical and demographic metadata was included differed by source and by participant, and the metadata was provided uncurated.

TCRbeta CDR3 regions were amplified from genomic DNA by means of the immunoSEQ Assay, a bias-controlled multiplex PCR. The study's own analysis went as follows. The number of nucleated cells in each sample was estimated by amplification of reference gene primers within the assay. To quantify the absolute abundance of each unique TCRbeta CDR3 rearrangement, sequence reads were collapsed and filtered. Productive Simpson clonality was computed per sample as the square root of Simpson's diversity index over productive rearrangements. TCRdb stores this immuneACCESS table with in-frame sequences only. Part of the clones is absent; in the studies checked, under half of the shortfall reflects unresolved V genes, and no reason is known for the rest. V, J and clone size reflect that table, while D and trimming were determined from the DNA. A total of some 42,000 clones appear in this sample, about 91% of them only once. The ten largest clones represent 7.2% of the sample.

Whole blood was collected in K2EDTA tubes by collaborating institutions according to the institutions' own protocols. For TCRbeta analysis, collaborators shipped samples in one of three forms: frozen whole blood, isolated PBMCs, or DNA extracted from either of those sample types. Concerning this clone: Its antigen is unknown. One base away there is no much larger clone; base qualities are not given.

The sequence was collected from a human donor in a cohort sampled during active COVID-19. The sample was peripheral blood.

The CDR3 reads CATKGGSGSSGELFF. In nucleotides, the sequence is TGTGCCACCAAGGGGGGTAGCGGGTCGTCCGGGGAGCTGTTTTTT. The receptor chain draws on TRBV28 and TRBJ2-2; D gene: possibly TRBD2, on 7 matching bases. CDR1 and CDR2, looked up from the germline V gene, are MDHEN and SYDVKM. A distance of 21 bases separates the germline ends of V and J, which lose 10 bases and 6 bases respectively. The CDR3 covers 15 residues, taking in both the cysteine and the phenylalanine. Only the CDR3 DNA is retained, 45 bases long and in frame from the first base.